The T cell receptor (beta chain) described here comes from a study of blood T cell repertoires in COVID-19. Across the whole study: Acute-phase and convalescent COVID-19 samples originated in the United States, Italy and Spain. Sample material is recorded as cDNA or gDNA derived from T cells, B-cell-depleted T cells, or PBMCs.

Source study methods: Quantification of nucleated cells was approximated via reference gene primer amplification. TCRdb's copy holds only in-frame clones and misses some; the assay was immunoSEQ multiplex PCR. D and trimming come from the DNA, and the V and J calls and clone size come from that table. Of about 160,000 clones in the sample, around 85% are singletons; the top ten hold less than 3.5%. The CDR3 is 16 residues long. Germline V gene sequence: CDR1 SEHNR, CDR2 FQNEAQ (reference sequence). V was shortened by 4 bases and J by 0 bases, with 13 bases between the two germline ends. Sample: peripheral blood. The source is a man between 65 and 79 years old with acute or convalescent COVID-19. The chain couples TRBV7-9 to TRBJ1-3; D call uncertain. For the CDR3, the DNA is TGTGCCAGCAGCTCCCTACCCATACTCTCTGGAAACACCATATATTTT. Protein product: CASSSLPILSGNTIYF.